These T cell receptor beta chains were read from a single sample in a study of a mutant IDH1 vaccine in newly diagnosed glioma. The data were produced by immunoSEQ multiplex PCR, yet TCRdb's version contains in-frame clones alone and is incomplete. Here the sample spans 45,000 to 65,000 clones, approximately 80% being singletons. Sequenced material: PBMCs, taken from a glioma patient treated with radiotherapy, temozolomide or both. The receptors come from a man between 18 and 35 years old with glioma. Both conserved end residues are part of each CDR3. The D gene is left open where the match is weak. Not every row has a clone size; where given, it reads once, few, many or a size class.

v_call	clone_size	j_call	d_call	cdr3_nt	cdr3_aa
TRBV11-1	-	TRBJ1-1	-	TGTGCCAGCAGCTTAGGTCGGGCTAGGAACACTGAAGCTTTCTTT	CASSLGRARNTEAFF
TRBV19	-	TRBJ2-4	-	TGTGCCAGTAGTATCCCCCCCGGCCACATTCAGTACTTC	CASSIPPGHIQYF
TRBV6-5	few	TRBJ1-1	-	TGTGCCAGCAGTCGTCCGGGACACCTAACGGAAGCTTTCTTT	CASSRPGHLTEAFF
TRBV28	many	TRBJ2-6	TRBD1	TGTGCCACGGGGACAGGGGATTTGGGGGCCAACGTCCTGACTTTC	CATGTGDLGANVLTF
TRBV10-3	few	TRBJ1-1	-	TGTGCCATCAGTGAGTCCGCGACTGAAGCTTTCTTT	CAISESATEAFF
TRBV30	-	TRBJ2-2	TRBD2	TGTGCCTGGATTAGCGGGGGGCGTAATACCGGGGAGCTGTTTTTT	CAWISGGRNTGELFF
TRBV7-2	-	TRBJ1-2	-	TGTGCCAGCAGCTTGTACAGGGCTGGCTACACCTTC	CASSLYRAGYTF
TRBV7-2	-	TRBJ2-7	-	TGTGCCAGCAGCTTAGGAGTTGGCAGAAACTACGAGCAGTACTTC	CASSLGVGRNYEQYF
TRBV7-2	-	TRBJ2-1	-	TGTGCCAGCAGCTTACGGACTCTGGACTACAATGAGCAGTTCTTC	CASSLRTLDYNEQFF
TRBV19	-	TRBJ1-5	-	TGTGCCAGTAGTATAGGGCGCCAGAGGAGCAATCAGCCCCAGCATTTT	CASSIGRQRSNQPQHF
TRBV29-1	-	TRBJ2-7	-	TGCAGCGCCCTAGGACAGAACTCCTACGAGCAGTACTTC	CSALGQNSYEQYF
TRBV10-3	-	TRBJ1-3	-	TGTGCCATCTCGGGGGTGACTGGAAACACCATATATTTT	CAISGVTGNTIYF
TRBV30	-	TRBJ2-5	-	TGTGCCTGGAGTGGATTGGGGATAGAGACCCAGTACTTC	CAWSGLGIETQYF
TRBV28	-	TRBJ1-1	-	TGTGCCAGCACCGAATACACTGAAGCTTTCTTT	CASTEYTEAFF
TRBV5-4	-	TRBJ1-2	-	TGTGCCAGCAGCTTGGACAGGGTTATGAACCATGGCTACACCTTC	CASSLDRVMNHGYTF
TRBV30	-	TRBJ1-6	-	TGTGCCTGGAGTGTGATATCGGGGGGCTCACCCCTCCACTTT	CAWSVISGGSPLHF
TRBV4-1	once	TRBJ2-7	TRBD1	TGCGCCAGCAGCCAAAGCCTCCGGGACAGATACGAGCAGTACTTC	CASSQSLRDRYEQYF
TRBV6-5	-	TRBJ1-1	TRBD1	TGTGCCAGCAGCAGAGACAGGGGTCAGGTTGAAGCTTTCTTT	CASSRDRGQVEAFF
TRBV30	-	TRBJ1-2	TRBD1	TGTGCCTGGAGTGACTTCCGGACAGGGGTGGACTATGGCTACACCTTC	CAWSDFRTGVDYGYTF
TRBV2	-	TRBJ2-7	TRBD1	TGTGCCAGCAGAGTAGCAGGGGGTGACGAGCAGTACTTC	CASRVAGGDEQYF
TRBV7-6	-	TRBJ1-1	-	TGTGCCAGCAGCTTAGGGGGTCGGGGGGAAGCTTTCTTT	CASSLGGRGEAFF
TRBV5-6	-	TRBJ2-7	-	TGTGCCAGCAGCTTATCTTACTACGAGCAGTACTTC	CASSLSYYEQYF
TRBV6-5	few	TRBJ1-1	-	TGTGCCAGCTCCGAAACGGTGAACACTGAAGCTTTCTTT	CASSETVNTEAFF
TRBV29-1	few	TRBJ1-1	-	TGCAGCGTTGAAGGGGGAGCGAACACTGAAGCTTTCTTT	CSVEGGANTEAFF
TRBV4-1	-	TRBJ2-1	TRBD2	TGCGCCAGCAGCCCCCGGTCTAGCGGTGTAGAGCAGTTCTTC	CASSPRSSGVEQFF
TRBV5-8	-	TRBJ2-3	-	TGTGCCAGCAGCTTGGGGCTGGCAGATACGCAGTATTTT	CASSLGLADTQYF
TRBV27	-	TRBJ1-6	-	TGTGCCAGCAGTTTAATTAGCTCCTATAATTCACCCCTCCACTTT	CASSLISSYNSPLHF
TRBV5-1	-	TRBJ1-1	TRBD1	TGCGCCAGCAGCTTCGGGGACAGGGGGCTAGGGAACACTGAAGCTTTCTTT	CASSFGDRGLGNTEAFF
TRBV2	-	TRBJ2-2	-	TGTGCCAGCCGAAGGGACCGCACCGGGGAGCTGTTTTTT	CASRRDRTGELFF
TRBV6-5	-	TRBJ2-3	-	TGTGCCAGCAGTTACCAACACACAGATACGCAGTATTTT	CASSYQHTDTQYF
TRBV5-1	-	TRBJ1-1	TRBD1	TGCGCCAGCAGCTTGGGTCCAGGGGGGCAGAACACTGAAGCTTTCTTT	CASSLGPGGQNTEAFF
TRBV20-1	-	TRBJ2-4	-	TGCAGAGCCCAAGCGGGAAACATTCAGTACTTC	CRAQAGNIQYF
TRBV6-5	few	TRBJ1-2	TRBD1	TGTGCCAGCAGCCCCCGGACAGGGTTGAGTGGCTACACCTTC	CASSPRTGLSGYTF
TRBV7-6	few	TRBJ1-1	-	TGTGCCAGCAGCTTAGAGGGGGGGACTGAAGCTTTCTTT	CASSLEGGTEAFF
TRBV13	-	TRBJ1-5	-	TGTGCCAGCAGCTTAGGCCTACAGGGCGTGCAGCCCCAGCATTTT	CASSLGLQGVQPQHF
TRBV5-1	-	TRBJ1-2	-	TGCGCCAGCAGCTGGACAGTTTCCAACTATGGCTACACCTTC	CASSWTVSNYGYTF
TRBV5-1	-	TRBJ2-7	-	TGCGCCAGCAGCTCCCAGGTGGGGTGGAGCGAGCAGTACTTC	CASSSQVGWSEQYF
TRBV14	once	TRBJ1-3	-	TGTGCCAGCAGCCGATACTTACGCTCTGGAAACACCATATATTTT	CASSRYLRSGNTIYF
TRBV11-3	-	TRBJ1-4	TRBD1	TGTGCCAGGGTGACAGGGGGCCAGGAAAAACTGTTTTTT	CARVTGGQEKLFF
TRBV5-1	-	TRBJ2-5	-	TGCGCCAGCAGCTTGGGGCAAGAGACCCAGTACTTC	CASSLGQETQYF
TRBV15	once	TRBJ1-4	-	TGTGCCACCAGCATTCTGGGACGCGACCCTGAAAAACTGTTTTTT	CATSILGRDPEKLFF